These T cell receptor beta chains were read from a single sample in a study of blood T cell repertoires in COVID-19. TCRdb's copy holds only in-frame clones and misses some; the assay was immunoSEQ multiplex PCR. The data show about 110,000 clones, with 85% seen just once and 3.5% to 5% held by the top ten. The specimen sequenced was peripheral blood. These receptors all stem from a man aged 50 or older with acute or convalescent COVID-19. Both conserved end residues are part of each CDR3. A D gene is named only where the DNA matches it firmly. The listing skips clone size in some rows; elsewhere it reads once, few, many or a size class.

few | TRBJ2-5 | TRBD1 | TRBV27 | CASSLSRQGYQETQYF | TGTGCCAGCAGTTTATCGAGACAGGGGTATCAAGAGACCCAGTACTTC
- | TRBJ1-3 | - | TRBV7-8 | CASSALPVTGNTIYF | TGTGCCAGCAGCGCGTTGCCGGTAACTGGAAACACCATATATTTT
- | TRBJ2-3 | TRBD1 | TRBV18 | CASSPTPGQGTDTQYF | TGTGCCAGCTCACCGACACCCGGACAGGGGACAGATACGCAGTATTTT
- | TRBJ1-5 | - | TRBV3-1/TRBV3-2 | CASSPQAGQPQHF | TGTGCCAGCAGCCCCCAGGCGGGTCAGCCCCAGCATTTT
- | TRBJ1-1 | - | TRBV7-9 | CASSRQAEAFF | TGTGCCAGCAGCAGACAGGCAGAAGCTTTCTTT
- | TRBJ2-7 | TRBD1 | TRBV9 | CASSATGQGYEQYF | TGTGCCAGCAGCGCAACAGGACAGGGCTACGAGCAGTACTTC
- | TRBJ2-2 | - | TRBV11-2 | CASSKAPTGELFF | TGTGCCAGCAGCAAAGCCCCCACCGGGGAGCTGTTTTTT
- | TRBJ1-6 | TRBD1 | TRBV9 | CASSVTDRGRNSPLHF | TGTGCCAGCAGCGTTACCGACAGGGGGCGGAATTCACCCCTCCACTTT
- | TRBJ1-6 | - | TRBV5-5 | CASSLAGKDSPLHF | TGTGCCAGCAGCTTGGCGGGGAAGGATTCACCCCTCCACTTT
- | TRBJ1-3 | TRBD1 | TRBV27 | CASSLGQGGNTIYF | TGTGCCAGCAGTCTGGGACAGGGAGGAAACACCATATATTTT
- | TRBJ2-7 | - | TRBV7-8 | CASSDISSYEQYF | TGTGCCAGCAGCGACATAAGCTCCTACGAGCAGTACTTC
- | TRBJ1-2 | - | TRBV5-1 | CASSVSQGDYGYTF | TGCGCCAGCAGCGTATCCCAGGGTGACTATGGCTACACCTTC
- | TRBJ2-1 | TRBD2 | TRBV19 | CASSIRRGLNEQFF | TGTGCCAGTAGTATTCGGCGGGGGTTGAATGAGCAGTTCTTC
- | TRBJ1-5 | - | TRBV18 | CASTPLEGNQPQHF | TGTGCCAGCACCCCTTTGGAGGGGAATCAGCCCCAGCATTTT
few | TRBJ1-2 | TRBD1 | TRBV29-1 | CSVKPGQGYYTF | TGCAGCGTTAAGCCGGGACAGGGGTACTACACCTTC
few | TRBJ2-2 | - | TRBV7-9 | CASSLRASANTGELFF | TGTGCCAGCAGCTTACGCGCATCCGCGAACACCGGGGAGCTGTTTTTT
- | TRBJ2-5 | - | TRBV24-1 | CATSDYNYLETQYF | TGTGCCACCAGTGATTACAACTATCTAGAGACCCAGTACTTC
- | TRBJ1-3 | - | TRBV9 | CASSDTSSGNTIYF | TGTGCCAGCAGCGACACTAGCTCTGGAAACACCATATATTTT
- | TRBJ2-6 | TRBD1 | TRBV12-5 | CASGSGQGGTGANVLTF | TGTGCTAGTGGTTCAGGACAGGGAGGTACTGGGGCCAACGTCCTGACTTTC
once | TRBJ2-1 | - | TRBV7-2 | CASSLDQGPHNEQFF | TGTGCCAGCAGCTTAGATCAGGGTCCCCACAATGAGCAGTTCTTC
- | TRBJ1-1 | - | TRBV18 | CASSAQGFNTEAFF | TGTGCCAGCTCAGCGCAGGGATTTAACACTGAAGCTTTCTTT
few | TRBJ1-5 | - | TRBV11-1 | CASSSTGNQPQHF | TGTGCCAGCAGTTCGACAGGTAATCAGCCCCAGCATTTT
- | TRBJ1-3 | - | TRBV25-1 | CASSDKQGLNSGNTIYF | TGTGCCAGCAGTGACAAGCAGGGACTAAACTCTGGAAACACCATATATTTT
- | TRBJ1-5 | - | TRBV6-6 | CASISGPSNQPQHF | TGTGCCAGCATCTCAGGGCCCAGCAATCAGCCCCAGCATTTT
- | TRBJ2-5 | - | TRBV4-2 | CASSQERGYQETQYF | TGTGCCAGCAGCCAAGAGAGGGGGTACCAAGAGACCCAGTACTTC
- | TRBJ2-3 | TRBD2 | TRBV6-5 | CASTTGGRRDTQYF | TGTGCCAGCACCACGGGGGGGAGGCGAGATACGCAGTATTTT
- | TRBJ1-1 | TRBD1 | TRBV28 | CASSLPYRDRGKAFF | TGTGCCAGCAGTTTACCTTACCGGGACAGGGGTAAAGCTTTCTTT
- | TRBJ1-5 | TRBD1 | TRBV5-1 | CASSPGTGQQPQHF | TGCGCCAGCAGCCCCGGGACAGGTCAACAGCCCCAGCATTTT
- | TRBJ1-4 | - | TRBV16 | CASSRSGSGYEKLFF | TGTGCCAGCAGCCGTTCGGGGTCAGGTTATGAAAAACTGTTTTTT
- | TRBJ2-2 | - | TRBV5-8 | CASSLARGREENTGELFF | TGTGCCAGCAGCTTGGCCCGGGGAAGGGAGGAGAACACCGGGGAGCTGTTTTTT
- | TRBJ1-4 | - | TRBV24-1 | CATSIGDSGREKLFF | TGTGCCACCAGTATTGGGGACTCCGGGCGGGAAAAACTGTTTTTT
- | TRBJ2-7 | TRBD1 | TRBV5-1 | CASSVTGGSYEQYF | TGCGCCAGCAGCGTGACAGGGGGGTCCTACGAGCAGTACTTC
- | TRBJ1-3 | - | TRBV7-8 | CASSPTWRANSGNTIYF | TGTGCCAGCAGCCCAACCTGGCGGGCTAACTCTGGAAACACCATATATTTT
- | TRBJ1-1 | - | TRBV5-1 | CASSFRTANMNTEAFF | TGCGCCAGCAGCTTTCGGACAGCCAATATGAACACTGAAGCTTTCTTT
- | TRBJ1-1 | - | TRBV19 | CASSMGGWNTEAFF | TGTGCCAGTAGTATGGGGGGTTGGAACACTGAAGCTTTCTTT
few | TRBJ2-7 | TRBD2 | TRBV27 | CASSLRGLGEQYF | TGTGCCAGCAGTTTAAGGGGACTAGGCGAGCAGTACTTC
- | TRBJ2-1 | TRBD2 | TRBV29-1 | CSVHGGGEQFF | TGCAGCGTTCACGGCGGGGGGGAGCAGTTCTTC
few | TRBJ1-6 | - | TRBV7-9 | CASSVNQGGDSPLHF | TGTGCCAGCAGCGTAAACCAGGGTGGTGATTCACCCCTCCACTTT
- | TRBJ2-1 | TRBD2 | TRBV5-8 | CASSRTSGSSSYNEQFF | TGTGCCAGCAGCAGGACTAGCGGGTCGAGCTCCTACAATGAGCAGTTCTTC
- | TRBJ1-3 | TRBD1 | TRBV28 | CASSPGTDWGHF | TGTGCCAGCAGCCCTGGGACAGACTGGGGTCACTTT
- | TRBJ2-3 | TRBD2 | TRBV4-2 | CASSHLSSGSTDTQYF | TGTGCCAGCAGCCACCTTTCTAGCGGGAGCACAGATACGCAGTATTTT
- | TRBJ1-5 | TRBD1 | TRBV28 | CASSPGQSNQPQHF | TGTGCCAGCAGCCCGGGACAGAGCAATCAGCCCCAGCATTTT
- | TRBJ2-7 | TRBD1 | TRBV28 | CASSLDQGADEQYF | TGTGCCAGCAGTTTAGACCAGGGGGCGGACGAGCAGTACTTC
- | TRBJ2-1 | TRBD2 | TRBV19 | CASSPYGLAGGNEQFF | TGTGCCAGTAGTCCCTATGGACTAGCGGGGGGCAATGAGCAGTTCTTC
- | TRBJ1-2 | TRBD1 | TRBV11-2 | CASSPQQGQGGYTF | TGTGCCAGCAGCCCTCAACAGGGGCAGGGAGGCTACACCTTC
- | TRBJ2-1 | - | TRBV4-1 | CASSQEGQRWNEQFF | TGCGCCAGCAGCCAAGAAGGACAGCGCTGGAATGAGCAGTTCTTC
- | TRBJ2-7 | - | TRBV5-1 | CASSLGRQIYEQYF | TGCGCCAGCAGCCTAGGTAGACAGATCTACGAGCAGTACTTC